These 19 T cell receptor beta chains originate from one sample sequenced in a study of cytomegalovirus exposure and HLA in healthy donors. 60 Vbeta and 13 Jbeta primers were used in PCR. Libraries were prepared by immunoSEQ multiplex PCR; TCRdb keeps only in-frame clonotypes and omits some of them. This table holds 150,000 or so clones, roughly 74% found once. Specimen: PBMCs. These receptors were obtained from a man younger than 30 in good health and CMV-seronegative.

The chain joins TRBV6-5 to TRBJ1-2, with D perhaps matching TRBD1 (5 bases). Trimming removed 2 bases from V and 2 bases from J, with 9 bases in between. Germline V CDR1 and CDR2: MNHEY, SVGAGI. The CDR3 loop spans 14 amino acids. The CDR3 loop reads CASSYRDSNYGYTF. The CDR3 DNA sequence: TGTGCCAGCAGTTACCGAGACAGCAACTATGGCTACACCTTC.

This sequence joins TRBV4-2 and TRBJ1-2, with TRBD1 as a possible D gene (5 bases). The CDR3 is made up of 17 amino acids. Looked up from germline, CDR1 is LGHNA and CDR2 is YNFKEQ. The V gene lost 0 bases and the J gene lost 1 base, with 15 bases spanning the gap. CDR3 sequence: CASSQDKGLIFNYGYTF. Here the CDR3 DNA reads TGTGCCAGCAGCCAAGATAAGGGACTGATCTTTAACTATGGCTACACCTTC.

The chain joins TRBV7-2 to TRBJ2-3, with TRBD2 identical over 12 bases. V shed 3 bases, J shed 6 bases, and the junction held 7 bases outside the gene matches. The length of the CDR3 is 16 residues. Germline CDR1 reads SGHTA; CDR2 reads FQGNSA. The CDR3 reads CASSFRLAGGSDTQYF. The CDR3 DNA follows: TGTGCCAGCAGCTTCCGGCTAGCGGGGGGGTCGGATACGCAGTATTTT.

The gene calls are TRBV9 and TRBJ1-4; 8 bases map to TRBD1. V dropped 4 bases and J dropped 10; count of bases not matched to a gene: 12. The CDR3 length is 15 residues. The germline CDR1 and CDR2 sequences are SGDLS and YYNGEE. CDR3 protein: CASSPRDRRDGKLFF. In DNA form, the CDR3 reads TGTGCCAGCAGCCCTCGGGACAGGCGGGACGGAAAACTGTTTTTT.

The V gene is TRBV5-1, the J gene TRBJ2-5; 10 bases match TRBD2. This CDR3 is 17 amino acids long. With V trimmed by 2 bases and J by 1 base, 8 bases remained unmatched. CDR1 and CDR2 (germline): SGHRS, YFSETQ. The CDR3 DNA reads TGCGCCAGCAGCTTTACCGTTAGCGGGGGGCCCCAAGAGACCCAGTACTTC. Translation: CASSFTVSGGPQETQYF.

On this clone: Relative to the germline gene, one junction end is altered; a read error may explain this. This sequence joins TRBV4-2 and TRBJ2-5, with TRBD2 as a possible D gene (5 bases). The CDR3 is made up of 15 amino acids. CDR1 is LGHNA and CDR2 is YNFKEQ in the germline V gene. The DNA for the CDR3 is TGTGCCAGCGGCCAAGGACTTCTACTGACGGAGACCCAGTACTTC. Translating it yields CASGQGLLLTETQYF.

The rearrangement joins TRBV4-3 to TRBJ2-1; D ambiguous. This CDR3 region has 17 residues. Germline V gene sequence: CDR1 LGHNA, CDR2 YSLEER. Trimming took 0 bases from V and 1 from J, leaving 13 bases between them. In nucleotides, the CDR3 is TGCGCCAGCAGCCAAGATGAGGCTACCACGTCCTACAATGAGCAGTTCTTC. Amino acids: CASSQDEATTSYNEQFF.

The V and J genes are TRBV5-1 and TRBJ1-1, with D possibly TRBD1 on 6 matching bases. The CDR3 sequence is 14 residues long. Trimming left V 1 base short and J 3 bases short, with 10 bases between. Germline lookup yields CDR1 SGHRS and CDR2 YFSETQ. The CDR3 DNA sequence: TGCGCCAGCAGCTTGCAGGGGAGGGACACTGAAGCTTTCTTT. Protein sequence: CASSLQGRDTEAFF.

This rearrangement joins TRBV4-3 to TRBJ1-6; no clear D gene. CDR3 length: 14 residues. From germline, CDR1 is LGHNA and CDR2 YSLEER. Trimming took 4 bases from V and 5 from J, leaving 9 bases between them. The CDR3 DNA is TGCGCCAGCAGCCCCCGACGGGATAATTCACCCCTCCACTTT. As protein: CASSPRRDNSPLHF.

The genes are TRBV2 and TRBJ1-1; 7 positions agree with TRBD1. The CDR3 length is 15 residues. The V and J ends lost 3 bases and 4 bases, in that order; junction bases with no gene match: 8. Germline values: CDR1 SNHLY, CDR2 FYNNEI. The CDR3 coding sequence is TGTGCCAGCAGTGACGACAGGGTACTCGCCACTGAAGCTTTCTTT. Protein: CASSDDRVLATEAFF.

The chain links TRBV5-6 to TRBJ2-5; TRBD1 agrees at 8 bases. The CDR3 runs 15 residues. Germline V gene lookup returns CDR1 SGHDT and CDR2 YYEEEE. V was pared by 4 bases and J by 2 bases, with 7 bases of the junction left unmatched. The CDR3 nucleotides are TGTGCCAGCAGCCTCGTCGGACAGGGACAAGAGACCCAGTACTTC. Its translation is CASSLVGQGQETQYF.

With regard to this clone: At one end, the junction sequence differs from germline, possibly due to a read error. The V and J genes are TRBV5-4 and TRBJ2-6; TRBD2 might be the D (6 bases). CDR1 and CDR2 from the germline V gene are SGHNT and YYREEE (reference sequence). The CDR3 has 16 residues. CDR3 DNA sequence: TGTGCCAGCAGCCCCGGAGGGCTCTCTGGGGCCAACGGCCTGACTTTC. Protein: CASSPGGLSGANGLTF. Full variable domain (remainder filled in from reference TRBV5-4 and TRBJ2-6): ETGVTQSPTHLIKTRGQQVTLRCSSQSGHNTVSWYQQALGQGPQFIFQYYREEENGRGNFPPRFSGLQFPNYSSELNVNALELDDSALYLCASSPGGLSGANGLTFGAGSRLTVL.

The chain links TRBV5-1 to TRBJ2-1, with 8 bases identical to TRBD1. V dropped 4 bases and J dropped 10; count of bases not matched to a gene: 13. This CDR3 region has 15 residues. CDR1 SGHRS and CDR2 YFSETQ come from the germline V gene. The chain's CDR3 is CASSRLDAHRGEQFF. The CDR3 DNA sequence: TGCGCCAGCAGCCGCCTCGACGCGCACAGGGGGGAGCAGTTCTTC.

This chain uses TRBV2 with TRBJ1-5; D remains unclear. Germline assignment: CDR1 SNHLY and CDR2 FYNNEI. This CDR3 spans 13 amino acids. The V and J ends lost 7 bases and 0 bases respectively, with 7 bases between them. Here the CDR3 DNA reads TGTGCCAGCATCAGCGATAGCAATCAGCCCCAGCATTTT. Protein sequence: CASISDSNQPQHF.

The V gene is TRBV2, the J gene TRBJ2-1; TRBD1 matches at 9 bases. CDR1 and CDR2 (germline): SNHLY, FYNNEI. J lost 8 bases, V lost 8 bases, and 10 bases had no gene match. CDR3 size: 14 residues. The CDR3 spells CASLTDRGVDEQFF. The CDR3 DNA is TGTGCCAGCTTGACGGACAGGGGAGTTGATGAGCAGTTCTTC.

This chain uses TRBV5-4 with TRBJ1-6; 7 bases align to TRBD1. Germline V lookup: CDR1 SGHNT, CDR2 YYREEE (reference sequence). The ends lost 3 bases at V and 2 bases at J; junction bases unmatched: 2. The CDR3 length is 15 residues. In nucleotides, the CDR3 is TGTGCCAGCAGCTCGGGACAGCCCTATAATTCACCCCTCCACTTT. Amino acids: CASSSGQPYNSPLHF. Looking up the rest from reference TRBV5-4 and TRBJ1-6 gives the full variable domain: ETGVTQSPTHLIKTRGQQVTLRCSSQSGHNTVSWYQQALGQGPQFIFQYYREEENGRGNFPPRFSGLQFPNYSSELNVNALELDDSALYLCASSSGQPYNSPLHFGNGTRLTVT.

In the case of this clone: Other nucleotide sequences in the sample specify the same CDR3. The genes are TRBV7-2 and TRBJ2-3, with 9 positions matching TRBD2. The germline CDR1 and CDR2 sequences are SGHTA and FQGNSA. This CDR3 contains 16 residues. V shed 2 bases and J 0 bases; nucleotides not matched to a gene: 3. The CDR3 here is CASSLRLAGSTDTQYF. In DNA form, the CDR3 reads TGTGCCAGCAGCTTAAGGCTAGCGGGGAGCACAGATACGCAGTATTTT.

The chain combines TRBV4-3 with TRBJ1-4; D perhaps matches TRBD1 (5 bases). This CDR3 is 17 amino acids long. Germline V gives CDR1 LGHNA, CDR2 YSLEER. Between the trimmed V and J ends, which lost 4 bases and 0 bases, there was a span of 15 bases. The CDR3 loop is CASSRLGGDATNEKLFF. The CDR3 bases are TGCGCCAGCAGCCGCCTGGGGGGGGACGCAACTAATGAAAAACTGTTTTTT.

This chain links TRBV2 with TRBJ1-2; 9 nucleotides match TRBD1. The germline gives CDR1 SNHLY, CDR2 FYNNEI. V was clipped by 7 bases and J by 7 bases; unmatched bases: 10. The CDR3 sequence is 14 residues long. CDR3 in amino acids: CASTQEGQGSGYTF. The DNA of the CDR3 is TGTGCCAGCACCCAAGAGGGACAGGGTAGTGGCTACACCTTC.